This TCR beta chain was sequenced during a study of PD-1 blockade in mismatch repair-deficient tumors. The data were produced by immunoSEQ multiplex PCR, yet TCRdb's version contains in-frame clones alone and is incomplete. Among 50,000 or so clones listed, over 75% were seen once. The CDR3 length is 15 residues. V was trimmed by 1 base and J by 2 bases, leaving 9 bases between them. The V gene's germline CDR1 is SGHNT and CDR2 YENEEA. The sample here was PBMCs, taken before pembrolizumab treatment. This receptor was identified in an adult with mismatch repair-deficient cancer. V is TRBV11-3 and J is TRBJ2-1; tentatively, D is TRBD2 (6 bases). CDR3 in amino acids: CASSLGGGTYNEQFF. The CDR3 nucleotides read TGTGCCAGCAGCTTAGGTGGGGGGACCTACAATGAGCAGTTCTTC.